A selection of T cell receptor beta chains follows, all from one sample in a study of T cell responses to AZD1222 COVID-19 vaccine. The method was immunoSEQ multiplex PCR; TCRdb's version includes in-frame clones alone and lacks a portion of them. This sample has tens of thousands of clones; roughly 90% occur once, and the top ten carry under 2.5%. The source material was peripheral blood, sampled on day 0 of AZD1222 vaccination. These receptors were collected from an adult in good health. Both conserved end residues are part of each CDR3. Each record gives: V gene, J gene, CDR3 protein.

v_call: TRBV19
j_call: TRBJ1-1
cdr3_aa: CASSAQGNTEAFF

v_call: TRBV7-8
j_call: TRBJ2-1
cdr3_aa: CASSFRTGYNEQFF

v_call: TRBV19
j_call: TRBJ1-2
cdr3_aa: CASTLIGANYGYTF

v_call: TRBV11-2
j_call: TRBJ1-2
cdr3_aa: CASSFASQTGHLGYTF

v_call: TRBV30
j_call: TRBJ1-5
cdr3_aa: CAWATGFSNQPQHF

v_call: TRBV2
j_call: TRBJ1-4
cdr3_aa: CASSLGVGEKLFF

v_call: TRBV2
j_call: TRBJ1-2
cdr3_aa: CANLRDRGSSYGYTF

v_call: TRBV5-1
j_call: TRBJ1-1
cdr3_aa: CASSPWGGVNTEAFF

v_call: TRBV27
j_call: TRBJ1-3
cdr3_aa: CASSGSGVGNTIYF

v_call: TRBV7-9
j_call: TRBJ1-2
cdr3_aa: CASSPARGQGTGYTF

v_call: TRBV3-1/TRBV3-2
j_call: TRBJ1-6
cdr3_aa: CASRPSGGNSPLHF

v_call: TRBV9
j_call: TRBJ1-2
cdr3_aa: CASSVVGGWDGYTF

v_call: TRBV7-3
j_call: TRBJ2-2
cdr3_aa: CASSLTGVGTGELFF

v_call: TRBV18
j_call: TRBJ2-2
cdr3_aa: CASSPLGRQTNTGELFF

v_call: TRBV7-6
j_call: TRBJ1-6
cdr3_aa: CASSAETGASSYNSPLHF

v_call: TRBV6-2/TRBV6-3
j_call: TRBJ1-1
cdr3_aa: CASSFFPNTEAFF

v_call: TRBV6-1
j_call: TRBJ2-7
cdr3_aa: CASSELTGPPNEQYF

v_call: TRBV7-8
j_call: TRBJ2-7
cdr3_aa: CASSLVWDPEGGYEQYF

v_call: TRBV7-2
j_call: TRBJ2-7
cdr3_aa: CASSLSGGAAYEQYF

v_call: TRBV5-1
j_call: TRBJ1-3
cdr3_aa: CASSLRESGNTIYF

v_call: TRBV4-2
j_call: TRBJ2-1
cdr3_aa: CASSQDEGSGGGEQFF

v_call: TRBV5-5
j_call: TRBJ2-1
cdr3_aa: CASSFKGVGIAGNHEQFF

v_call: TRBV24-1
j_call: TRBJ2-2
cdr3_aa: CATSDSADGTGELFF

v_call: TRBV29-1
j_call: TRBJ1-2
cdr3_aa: CSVGDRGRYTF

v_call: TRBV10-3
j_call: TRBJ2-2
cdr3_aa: CAIGAERGNTGELFF

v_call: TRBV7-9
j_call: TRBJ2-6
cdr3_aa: CASSLARRWSSGANVLTF

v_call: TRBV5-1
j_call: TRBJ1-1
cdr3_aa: CASSPGALNTEAFF

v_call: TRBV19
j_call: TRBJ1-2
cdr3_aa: CASSISSNYGYTF

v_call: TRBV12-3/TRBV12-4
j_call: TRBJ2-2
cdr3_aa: CASSPQMAGELFF

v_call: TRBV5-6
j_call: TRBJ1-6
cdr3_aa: CASSFRGSYNSPLHF

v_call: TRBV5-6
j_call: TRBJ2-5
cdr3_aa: CASSFTLAGETQYF

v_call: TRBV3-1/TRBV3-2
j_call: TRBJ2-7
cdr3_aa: CASSPSGGSYEQYF

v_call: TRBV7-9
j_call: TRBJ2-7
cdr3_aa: CASSYAGGVYEQYF

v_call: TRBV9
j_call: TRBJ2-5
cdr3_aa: CASSGTSGRGDQETQYF

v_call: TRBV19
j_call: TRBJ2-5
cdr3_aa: CASSIRGGSETQYF

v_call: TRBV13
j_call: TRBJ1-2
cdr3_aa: CASSLGWRRVGYTF

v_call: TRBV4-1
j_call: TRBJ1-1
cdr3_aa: CASSHPDVMNTEAFF

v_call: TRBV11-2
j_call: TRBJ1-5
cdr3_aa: CASSFGQNQPQHF

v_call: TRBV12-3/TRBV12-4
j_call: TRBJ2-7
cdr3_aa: CASSGQIGGKQYF

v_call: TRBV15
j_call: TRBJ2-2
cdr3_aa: CATSRDTGSAAGDPNTGELFF

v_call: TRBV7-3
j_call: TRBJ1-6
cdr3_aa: CASSLTGGWNSPLHF

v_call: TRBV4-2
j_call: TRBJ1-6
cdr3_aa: CASSQEDQSPLHF

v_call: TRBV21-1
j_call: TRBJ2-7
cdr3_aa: CASSPTIEDPSYEQYF

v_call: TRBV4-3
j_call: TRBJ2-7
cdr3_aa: CASSQESGTSGGVLSYEQYF

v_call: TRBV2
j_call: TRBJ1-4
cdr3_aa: CASSGMGQYNEKLFF

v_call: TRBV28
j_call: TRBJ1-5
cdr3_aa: CASWAYKGYSNQPQHF

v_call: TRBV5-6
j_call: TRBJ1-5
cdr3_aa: CASSSGLYQPQHF

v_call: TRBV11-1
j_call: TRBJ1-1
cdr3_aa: CASSLVGGRAFF

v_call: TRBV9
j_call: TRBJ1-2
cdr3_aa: CASSEGTGGDFNYGYTF

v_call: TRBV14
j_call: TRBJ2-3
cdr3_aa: CASSQDRMVGDIALDTQYF

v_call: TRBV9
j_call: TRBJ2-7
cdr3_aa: CASSVDPGQLYEQYF

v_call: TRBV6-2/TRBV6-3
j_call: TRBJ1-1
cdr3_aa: CASSYSSNSEAFF

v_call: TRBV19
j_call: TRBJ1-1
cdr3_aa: CASSIASTEAFF

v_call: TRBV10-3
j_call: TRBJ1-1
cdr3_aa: CAISDTGSQIGEAFF

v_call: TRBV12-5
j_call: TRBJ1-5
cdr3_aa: CASGLTGLNQPQHF

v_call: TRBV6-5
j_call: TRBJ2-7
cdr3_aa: CASRTGASEQYF

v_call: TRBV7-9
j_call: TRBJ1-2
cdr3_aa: CASSLARGRRNGYTF

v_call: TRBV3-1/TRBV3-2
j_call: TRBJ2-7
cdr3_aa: CASSQELGFTYEQYF

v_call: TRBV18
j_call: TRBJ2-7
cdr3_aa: CASSFDTTRSYEQYF

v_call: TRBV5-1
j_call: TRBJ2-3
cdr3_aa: CASSLGLAASGSSTDTQYF